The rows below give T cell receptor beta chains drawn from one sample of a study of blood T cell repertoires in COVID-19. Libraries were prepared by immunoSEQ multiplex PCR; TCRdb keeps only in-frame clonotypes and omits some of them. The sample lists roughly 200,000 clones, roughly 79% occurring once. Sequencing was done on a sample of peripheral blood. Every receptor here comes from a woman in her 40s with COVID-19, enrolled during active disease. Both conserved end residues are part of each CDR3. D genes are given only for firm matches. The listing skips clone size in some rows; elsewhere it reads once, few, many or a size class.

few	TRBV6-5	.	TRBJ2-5	TGTGCCAGCAGAACAATGGAGACCCAGTACTTC	CASRTMETQYF
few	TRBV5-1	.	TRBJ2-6	TGCGCCAGCAGCCGACAGGATGCGGGCTCTGGGGCCAACGTCCTGACTTTC	CASSRQDAGSGANVLTF
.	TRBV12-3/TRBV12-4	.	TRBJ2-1	TGTGCCAGCAGCCATACTTACAATGAGCAGTTCTTC	CASSHTYNEQFF
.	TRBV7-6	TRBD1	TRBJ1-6	TGTGCCAGCAGCTCGGACAGGGCTAATAATTCACCCCTCCACTTT	CASSSDRANNSPLHF
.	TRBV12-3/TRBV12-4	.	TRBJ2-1	TGTGCCAGCAGCGCCCGCAGGGAGCAGTTCTTC	CASSARREQFF
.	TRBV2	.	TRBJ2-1	TGTGCCAGCAGAAGGGACTCCTCGGGTGAGCAGTTCTTC	CASRRDSSGEQFF
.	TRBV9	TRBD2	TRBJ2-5	TGTGCCAGCAGCGCCGGGGGGCAAGAGACCCAGTACTTC	CASSAGGQETQYF
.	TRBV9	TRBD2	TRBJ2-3	TGTGCCAGCAGCGTAGCTCTATCGTCTAGCGGGGGTTTCACAGATACGCAGTATTTT	CASSVALSSSGGFTDTQYF
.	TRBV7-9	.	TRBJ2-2	TGTGCCAGCGCCAGAGACACCGGGGAGCTGTTTTTT	CASARDTGELFF
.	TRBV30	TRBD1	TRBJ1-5	TGTGCCTGGACCACCGGACAGGGCAATCAGCCCCAGCATTTT	CAWTTGQGNQPQHF
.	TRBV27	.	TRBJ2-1	TGTGCCAGCAGTCTCCCGGTCGGCGGTTTTACCCATGAGCAGTTCTTC	CASSLPVGGFTHEQFF
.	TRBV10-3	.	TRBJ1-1	TGTGCCAGCTCCAACATGAACACTGAAGCTTTCTTT	CASSNMNTEAFF
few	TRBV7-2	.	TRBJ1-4	TGTGCCAGCAGCTTGTTGGGCGAAAAACTGTTTTTT	CASSLLGEKLFF
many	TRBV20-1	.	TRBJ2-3	TGCAGTGCTAGTGGTTCTGGGAGGGGGAGGGCAGATACGCAGTATTTT	CSASGSGRGRADTQYF
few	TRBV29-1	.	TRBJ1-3	TGCAGCGTTGAAACAGGGGGAAACACCATATATTTT	CSVETGGNTIYF
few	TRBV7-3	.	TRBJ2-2	TGTGCCAGCAGTTCCCCAAACACCGGGGAGCTGTTTTTT	CASSSPNTGELFF
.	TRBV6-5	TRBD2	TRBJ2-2	TGTGCCAGCAGCCGGGAGGGTAACACCGGGGAGCTGTTTTTT	CASSREGNTGELFF
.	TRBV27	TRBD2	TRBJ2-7	TGTGCCAGCAGTTTACGGGTAACTAGCGGACGCTCCTACGAGCAGTACTTC	CASSLRVTSGRSYEQYF
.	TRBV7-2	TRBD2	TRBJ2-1	TGTGCCAGCAGTGGGACTAGCAGTTCCGATGAGCAGTTCTTC	CASSGTSSSDEQFF